A selection of T cell receptor beta chains follows, all from one sample in a study of shared clonotypes between healthy human individuals. The assay was immunoSEQ multiplex PCR, and TCRdb's table has in-frame clones only and misses some. The sample lists 450,000 to 700,000 clones, nearly 97% occurring once. The sequencing sample was made of naive CD8+ T cells sorted from blood. The receptor set was obtained from a woman aged 25 to 39 in good health. Both conserved end residues are part of each CDR3. Expanded clones get a size class; other rows say once, few or many, or leave the size out.

v_gene: TRBV5-4; j_gene: NA; abundance: NA; CDR3aa: CASSTVNEQYF
v_gene: TRBV19; j_gene: TRBJ2-3; abundance: NA; CDR3aa: CASSIGVLGDTQYF
v_gene: TRBV7-9; j_gene: TRBJ1-1; abundance: once; CDR3aa: CASSLPRQGTTEAFF
v_gene: TRBV7-6; j_gene: TRBJ2-1; abundance: NA; CDR3aa: CASSLRLAGDNEQFF
v_gene: TRBV9; j_gene: TRBJ2-5; abundance: NA; CDR3aa: CASSLPRPGTSDGGLLGQETQYF
v_gene: TRBV5-4; j_gene: TRBJ2-5; abundance: NA; CDR3aa: CASSLESQETQYF
v_gene: TRBV27; j_gene: TRBJ2-7; abundance: NA; CDR3aa: CASSSIGGRYSSEQYF
v_gene: TRBV28; j_gene: NA; abundance: NA; CDR3aa: CASKGQGVYEQYF
v_gene: TRBV5-4; j_gene: TRBJ2-6; abundance: NA; CDR3aa: CASSLWEGPAGANVLTF
v_gene: TRBV7-9; j_gene: TRBJ2-5; abundance: NA; CDR3aa: CASTLAGAAETQYF
v_gene: TRBV27; j_gene: TRBJ2-3; abundance: NA; CDR3aa: CASGSGTDTQYF
v_gene: TRBV6-5; j_gene: TRBJ2-2; abundance: NA; CDR3aa: CASSSTSGANTGELFF
v_gene: TRBV4-1; j_gene: NA; abundance: NA; CDR3aa: CASSHSLAGASYEQYF
v_gene: TRBV5-1; j_gene: TRBJ1-1; abundance: NA; CDR3aa: CASSLSLAGGWTEAFF
v_gene: TRBV29-1; j_gene: TRBJ2-7; abundance: NA; CDR3aa: CSVDMGGRYF
v_gene: TRBV11-2; j_gene: TRBJ2-1; abundance: NA; CDR3aa: CASSPGPGTGSNEQFF
v_gene: TRBV10-1; j_gene: TRBJ2-7; abundance: once; CDR3aa: CASSERAGVYEQYF
v_gene: TRBV5-1; j_gene: TRBJ1-2; abundance: NA; CDR3aa: CASSLDDYGYTF
v_gene: TRBV5-6; j_gene: TRBJ2-1; abundance: NA; CDR3aa: CASSLAGGKGEQFF
v_gene: TRBV5-6; j_gene: NA; abundance: NA; CDR3aa: CASSLALLGYEQYF
v_gene: TRBV28; j_gene: TRBJ2-7; abundance: NA; CDR3aa: CASSPTTGIEQYF
v_gene: TRBV13; j_gene: TRBJ2-7; abundance: NA; CDR3aa: CASSYRDVPYEQYF
v_gene: TRBV7-9; j_gene: TRBJ2-1; abundance: NA; CDR3aa: CASSSGTSRNEQFF
v_gene: TRBV27; j_gene: TRBJ2-7; abundance: NA; CDR3aa: CASSLRTSGYYEQYF
v_gene: TRBV13; j_gene: TRBJ2-7; abundance: NA; CDR3aa: CASSLGQVYRVGSEQYF
v_gene: TRBV7-9; j_gene: TRBJ2-4; abundance: NA; CDR3aa: CASSWAGTDKNIQYF
v_gene: TRBV11-2; j_gene: TRBJ1-2; abundance: NA; CDR3aa: CASSSGVGQGFGYTF
v_gene: TRBV28; j_gene: TRBJ1-1; abundance: NA; CDR3aa: CASSYLNTEAFF
v_gene: TRBV7-2; j_gene: TRBJ2-7; abundance: once; CDR3aa: CASAERAPFREQYF
v_gene: TRBV27; j_gene: TRBJ2-1; abundance: NA; CDR3aa: CASSSGLAGYNEQFF
v_gene: TRBV29-1; j_gene: TRBJ1-1; abundance: once; CDR3aa: CSVGQGIWNTEAFF
v_gene: TRBV6-1; j_gene: TRBJ1-5; abundance: NA; CDR3aa: CASSGRDLTSHF
v_gene: TRBV6-6; j_gene: TRBJ1-1; abundance: NA; CDR3aa: CASSRDRAAFTEAFF
v_gene: TRBV10-3; j_gene: TRBJ2-2; abundance: NA; CDR3aa: CAISEPGDTGELFF
v_gene: TRBV28; j_gene: TRBJ2-7; abundance: NA; CDR3aa: CASSPPGSNYEQYF
v_gene: TRBV13; j_gene: TRBJ1-1; abundance: NA; CDR3aa: CASSLGGRDTEAFF
v_gene: TRBV19; j_gene: TRBJ1-5; abundance: NA; CDR3aa: CASRVRDHNQPQHF
v_gene: TRBV13; j_gene: TRBJ2-7; abundance: NA; CDR3aa: CASSPALGGPRYEQYF
v_gene: TRBV13; j_gene: TRBJ2-1; abundance: NA; CDR3aa: CASSLVGVYEQFF
v_gene: TRBV7-8; j_gene: TRBJ1-1; abundance: NA; CDR3aa: CASSRTLMNTEAFF
v_gene: TRBV7-9; j_gene: TRBJ1-1; abundance: NA; CDR3aa: CASSLMATEAFF
v_gene: TRBV19; j_gene: TRBJ1-1; abundance: few; CDR3aa: CASSIYLNTEAFF
v_gene: TRBV27; j_gene: TRBJ1-2; abundance: NA; CDR3aa: CASSLGRGPYGYTF
v_gene: TRBV6-5; j_gene: TRBJ1-5; abundance: NA; CDR3aa: CASSYEGSNQPQHF
v_gene: TRBV7-9; j_gene: TRBJ1-6; abundance: NA; CDR3aa: CASSLGQATNSPLHF
v_gene: TRBV9; j_gene: TRBJ1-4; abundance: NA; CDR3aa: CASSTRKGDNEKLFF
v_gene: TRBV6-6; j_gene: TRBJ1-1; abundance: NA; CDR3aa: CASCSTGSNTEAFF
v_gene: TRBV29-1; j_gene: TRBJ2-2; abundance: NA; CDR3aa: CSVKGQITGELFF
v_gene: TRBV15; j_gene: TRBJ2-1; abundance: NA; CDR3aa: CATSREGGTYNEQFF
v_gene: TRBV6-1; j_gene: TRBJ2-2; abundance: NA; CDR3aa: CASSLAGVGGELFF
v_gene: TRBV27; j_gene: TRBJ2-7; abundance: NA; CDR3aa: CASSTPGTEDYEQYF
v_gene: TRBV7-9; j_gene: TRBJ2-1; abundance: NA; CDR3aa: CASGVGANEQFF
v_gene: TRBV7-6; j_gene: TRBJ2-1; abundance: NA; CDR3aa: CASSLVGEDQWNEQFF
v_gene: TRBV27; j_gene: TRBJ2-2; abundance: once; CDR3aa: CASSFFGSGELFF